These 31 T cell receptor beta chains share one sample of origin, sequenced in a study of T cell responses to AZD1222 COVID-19 vaccine. Generated by immunoSEQ multiplex PCR, the TCRdb table keeps only in-frame clones and is missing some. The profile shows 100,000 or so clones, about 82% of them singletons. The sample consisted of peripheral blood, taken on day 0 of AZD1222 vaccination. All receptors come from an adult in good health.

The gene calls are TRBV2 and TRBJ2-3; D perhaps matches TRBD2 (5 bases). This CDR3 spans 16 amino acids. V lost 6 bases, J lost 1 base, and 17 bases lay in between. Germline V gene lookup returns CDR1 SNHLY and CDR2 FYNNEI. CDR3: CASRGRTGQGTDTQYF. DNA for the CDR3: TGTGCCAGCAGGGGAAGGACTGGGCAGGGCACAGATACGCAGTATTTT.

This chain links TRBV27 with TRBJ1-5, with TRBD1 as a possible D gene (6 bases). CDR3 length: 15 residues. V was pared by 4 bases and J by 2 bases, with 12 bases between. Germline V lookup: CDR1 MNHEY, CDR2 SMNVEV (reference sequence). For the CDR3, the DNA is TGTGCCAGCAGTTACGGAGGGGGAGGCAATCAGCCCCAGCATTTT. Protein product: CASSYGGGGNQPQHF.

The chain combines TRBV9 with TRBJ1-1; D unresolved. The CDR3 has 16 residues. Germline CDR1 reads SGDLS; CDR2 reads YYNGEE. Deletions cut 3 bases from V and 3 bases from J, with 18 bases between. The CDR3 protein is CASSEGSEGRDTEAFF. DNA for the CDR3: TGTGCCAGCAGCGAAGGGTCCGAAGGTAGGGACACTGAAGCTTTCTTT.

The chain couples TRBV2 to TRBJ2-5; D is undetermined. V lost 2 bases to trimming and J lost 12 bases, with 10 bases between them. Germline V CDR1 and CDR2: SNHLY, FYNNEI. This CDR3 spans 11 amino acids. The CDR3, as DNA: TGTGCCAGCAGTGAAACAGCGCGAAAGTACTTC. Protein product: CASSETARKYF.

This sequence joins TRBV27 and TRBJ2-6, with D unresolved. This CDR3 spans 15 amino acids. The germline V gene encodes CDR1 MNHEY and CDR2 SMNVEV (reference sequence). Trimming pared 5 bases from V and 1 base from J, leaving 9 bases between. The CDR3 nucleotides are TGTGCCAGCAGTCCCGACGTATCTGGGGCCAACGTCCTGACTTTC. It translates to CASSPDVSGANVLTF.

The rearrangement uses TRBV7-2 and TRBJ1-6, with 7 bases fitting TRBD1. V shed 5 bases, J shed 2 bases, and the junction held 3 bases outside the gene matches. Germline CDR1 SGHTA, CDR2 FQGNSA. The CDR3 is 15 residues long. The CDR3 spells CASSKGAAYNSPLHF. DNA of the CDR3: TGTGCCAGCAGCAAGGGGGCAGCCTATAATTCACCCCTCCACTTT.

The genes are TRBV6-5 and TRBJ2-7; TRBD2 agrees at 7 bases. Trimming at V came to 6 bases and at J to 0 bases, leaving 8 bases not matched to a gene. The CDR3 spans 15 residues. Germline CDR1 MNHEY, CDR2 SVGAGI. The CDR3 is CASRLSGASSYEQYF. In DNA, the CDR3 is TGTGCCAGCAGGTTGAGCGGGGCTAGCTCCTACGAGCAGTACTTC.

The chain carries TRBV4-1 and TRBJ2-1; a possible D gene is TRBD2 (6 bases). Between the trimmed V and J ends, which lost 3 bases and 3 bases, there was a span of 12 bases. Germline CDR1 reads MGHRA; CDR2 reads YSYEKL. The CDR3 has 15 residues. CDR3 DNA: TGCGCCAGCAGCCAGGGCTTAGCGGTCTACAATGAGCAGTTCTTC. Its protein product is CASSQGLAVYNEQFF.

V and J are TRBV9 and TRBJ1-1, with TRBD1 identical over 9 bases. The germline V gene encodes CDR1 SGDLS and CDR2 YYNGEE. The CDR3 loop spans 17 amino acids. Trimming removed 3 bases from V and 2 bases from J; junction bases left unmatched: 11. The CDR3 here is CASSGRDRDLLNTEAFF. DNA for the CDR3: TGTGCCAGCAGCGGCCGGGACAGGGACTTGTTAAACACTGAAGCTTTCTTT. Full variable domain (remainder filled in from reference TRBV9 and TRBJ1-1): DSGVTQTPKHLITATGQRVTLRCSPRSGDLSVYWYQQSLDQGLQFLIQYYNGEERAKGNILERFSAQQFPDLHSELNLSSLELGDSALYFCASSGRDRDLLNTEAFFGQGTRLTVV.

This sequence joins TRBV2 and TRBJ1-1; D is ambiguous. The CDR3 totals 12 residues. Looked up from germline, CDR1 is SNHLY and CDR2 is FYNNEI. The V and J ends lost 9 bases and 1 base respectively, with 9 bases between them. This chain's CDR3 is CASRPGNTEAFF. In nucleotides, the CDR3 is TGTGCCAGTCGGCCCGGGAACACTGAAGCTTTCTTT.

The chain is built from TRBV27 and TRBJ2-3; 9 nucleotides align to TRBD2. The CDR3 extends over 16 amino acids. V shed 3 bases and J 4 bases; nucleotides not matched to a gene: 8. The germline V gene encodes CDR1 MNHEY and CDR2 SMNVEV (reference sequence). The CDR3 DNA follows: TGTGCCAGCAGTTTCTGGGCGGGAGGGCAAGCAGATACGCAGTATTTT. As protein: CASSFWAGGQADTQYF.

The V call is TRBV28, the J call TRBJ1-2, with D uncertain. Germline loops: CDR1 MDHEN, CDR2 SYDVKM. This CDR3 has 13 amino acids. With 6 bases removed from V and 8 bases from J, the gap between germline ends came to 16 bases. CDR3 coding DNA: TGTGCCAGCAGCCCCGTCCCCCATAAAGGCTACACCTTC. Its protein product is CASSPVPHKGYTF.

The chain joins TRBV5-1 to TRBJ2-3; the D is unclear. V was trimmed by 1 base and J by 4 bases, leaving 10 bases between them. The CDR3 runs to 14 residues. Germline loops: CDR1 SGHRS, CDR2 YFSETQ. The CDR3: CASSLSTLADTQYF. The CDR3 DNA reads TGCGCCAGCAGCTTGAGTACGTTGGCAGATACGCAGTATTTT.

This chain uses TRBV4-2 with TRBJ2-3; D is possibly TRBD2 (6 bases). V dropped 0 bases and J dropped 4 bases, with 17 bases sitting between them. The CDR3 has 17 amino acids. Germline loops: CDR1 LGHNA, CDR2 YNFKEQ. CDR3 bases: TGTGCCAGCAGCCAAGATATGTGGGGAGGCGTCCCAGATACGCAGTATTTT. It is translated as CASSQDMWGGVPDTQYF.

This chain joins TRBV9 and TRBJ2-5; 10 nucleotides align to TRBD2. The trim removed 4 bases at V and 0 bases at J, leaving 6 bases unmatched. In germline, CDR1 is SGDLS, CDR2 YYNGEE. CDR3 length: 16 residues. CDR3 sequence (DNA): TGTGCCAGCAGCCCCTATAGCGGGAGGAACCAAGAGACCCAGTACTTC. Residues: CASSPYSGRNQETQYF.

The rearrangement joins TRBV5-6 to TRBJ2-7; D is uncertain. Germline assignment: CDR1 SGHDT and CDR2 YYEEEE. The V end was cut by 0 bases, the J end by 5 bases, with 3 bases between. The CDR3 runs 11 residues. CDR3 nucleotide sequence: TGTGCCAGCAGCTTGGTCGACGAGCAGTACTTC. This gives the protein CASSLVDEQYF.

V is TRBV7-3 and J is TRBJ1-2; unclear D gene. The V and J ends lost 2 bases and 2 bases respectively, with 9 bases between them. CDR3 size: 14 residues. Germline V gives CDR1 SGHTA, CDR2 FQGTGA. CDR3 DNA: TGTGCCAGCAGCTTAGATGGCCAGAACTATGGCTACACCTTC. Translated, it gives CASSLDGQNYGYTF.

The chain has TRBV7-9 and TRBJ1-5; TRBD1 aligns across 10 bases. This CDR3 is 13 amino acids long. CDR1 is SEHNR and CDR2 is FQNEAQ in the germline V gene (reference sequence). Trimming removed 3 bases from V and 7 bases from J; junction bases left unmatched: 0. CDR3 residues: CASSLGQGQPQHF. DNA of the CDR3: TGTGCCAGCAGCTTGGGACAGGGGCAGCCCCAGCATTTT. The entire variable domain, with the rest obtained from reference TRBV7-9 and TRBJ1-5, is as follows: DTGVSQNPRHKITKRGQNVTFRCDPISEHNRLYWYRQTLGQGPEFLTYFQNEAQLEKSRLLSDRFSAERPKGSFSTLEIQRTEQGDSAMYLCASSLGQGQPQHFGDGTRLSIL.

This rearrangement joins TRBV5-1 to TRBJ1-5; D not certain. The V end was cut by 4 bases, the J end by 7 bases, with 15 bases between. Germline V gene data show CDR1 as SGHRS and CDR2 as YFSETQ. The CDR3 contains 14 residues. In nucleotides, the CDR3 is TGCGCCAGCAGCCCCACGGGTTTTAAGCAGCCCCAGCATTTT. Translation: CASSPTGFKQPQHF.

This sequence joins TRBV28 and TRBJ1-2; D not certain. V shed 6 bases and J shed 4 bases, with 15 bases lying between them. CDR1 MDHEN and CDR2 SYDVKM come from the germline V gene. CDR3 length equals 14 residues. CDR3 protein: CASSPTFDRYGYTF. CDR3 in DNA: TGTGCCAGCAGCCCCACTTTCGACCGCTATGGCTACACCTTC.

The rearrangement uses TRBV9 and TRBJ1-3; D is perhaps TRBD1 (6 bases). The CDR3 spans 15 residues. V lost 3 bases to trimming and J lost 2 bases, with 12 bases between them. In germline, CDR1 is SGDLS, CDR2 YYNGEE. The CDR3 here is CASSEGGVAGNTIYF. For the CDR3, the DNA is TGTGCCAGCAGCGAGGGGGGAGTGGCTGGAAACACCATATATTTT.

In its sample, this clone was seen once. The chain carries TRBV11-2 and TRBJ2-1; 8 positions agree with TRBD2. V shed 5 bases and J 0 bases; nucleotides not matched to a gene: 3. This CDR3 spans 15 amino acids. In germline, CDR1 is SGHAT, CDR2 FQNNGV. CDR3 sequence (DNA): TGTGCCAGCAGCCAGAGCGGGAGCTCCTACAATGAGCAGTTCTTC. Its translation is CASSQSGSSYNEQFF.

The chain links TRBV6-5 to TRBJ2-1; 14 positions match TRBD2. Germline CDR1 MNHEY, CDR2 SVGAGI. There are 14 residues in the CDR3. CDR3 protein: CALGTSGSHNEQFF. CDR3 nucleotides: TGTGCTCTAGGGACTAGCGGGAGCCACAATGAGCAGTTCTTC.

The V call is TRBV7-6, the J call TRBJ2-6; D is perhaps TRBD2 (5 bases). The CDR3 consists of 16 residues. Germline V CDR1 and CDR2: SGHVS, FNYEAQ. V lost 5 bases and J 0 bases, leaving 11 bases between the germline ends. CDR3 sequence (DNA): TGTGCCAGCAGCCCTAGACGGGACTCTGGGGCCAACGTCCTGACTTTC. Translated, it gives CASSPRRDSGANVLTF.

The chain uses TRBV30 and TRBJ2-7, with a possible D match to TRBD1 (6 bases). The CDR3 length is 15 residues. Germline assignment: CDR1 GTSNPN and CDR2 SVGIG (reference sequence). Between the trimmed V and J ends, which lost 2 bases and 5 bases, there was a span of 19 bases. The CDR3: CAWSPLPRGWNEQYF. CDR3 DNA sequence: TGTGCCTGGAGTCCCCTCCCCAGGGGCTGGAACGAGCAGTACTTC.

This sequence joins TRBV19 and TRBJ1-5, with 8 nucleotides matching TRBD1. V was clipped by 5 bases and J by 3 bases; unmatched bases: 6. CDR1 is LNHDA, CDR2 SQIVND, per germline (reference sequence). The CDR3 sequence is 15 residues long. This CDR3 reads CASSFGQGTNQPQHF. CDR3 DNA sequence: TGTGCCAGTAGTTTCGGACAGGGTACCAATCAGCCCCAGCATTTT.

The chain recombines TRBV28 with TRBJ2-5; D unclear. This CDR3 is built from 15 residues. The V end lost 2 bases, the J end lost 4 bases, and 14 bases lay between the germline ends. Germline-derived CDR1 and CDR2 are MDHEN and SYDVKM. The CDR3, as DNA: TGTGCCAGCAGTTTACCAAAACATGTGGGAGAGACCCAGTACTTC. Translation: CASSLPKHVGETQYF.

The J gene is TRBJ1-2, the V gene TRBV6-5; no firm D call. The germline CDR1 and CDR2 sequences are MNHEY and SVGAGI. This CDR3 has 14 residues. V lost 2 bases and J 1 base, leaving 8 bases between the germline ends. Written as DNA, the CDR3 is TGTGCCAGCAGTTACGACATATATAACTATGGCTACACCTTC. Protein: CASSYDIYNYGYTF.

This clone was found a few times. The chain carries TRBV7-2 and TRBJ2-7; unclear D gene. This CDR3 has 13 residues. Looked up from germline, CDR1 is SGHTA and CDR2 is FQGNSA. Deletions cut 1 base from V and 7 bases from J, with 11 bases between. CDR3 sequence (DNA): TGTGCCAGCAGCTTAGTCGGCTATGGTGAGCAGTACTTC. Translation gives CASSLVGYGEQYF.

V usage is TRBV11-2 and J usage is TRBJ2-1; a weak D match, TRBD2 (6 bases). The V end was cut by 1 base, the J end by 5 bases, with 12 bases between. The CDR3 contains 15 residues. CDR1 is SGHAT, CDR2 FQNNGV, per germline. CDR3 residues: CASSLARGGHNEQFF. Here the CDR3 DNA reads TGTGCCAGCAGCTTAGCCCGGGGAGGCCACAATGAGCAGTTCTTC.

The CDR3 protein is CASSLNTAGGYNEQFF. The CDR3 coding sequence is TGTGCCAGCAGCTTGAATACAGCGGGAGGGTACAATGAGCAGTTCTTC. The chain links TRBV5-4 to TRBJ2-1; 10 bases are a match to TRBD2. This CDR3 is built from 16 residues. The germline V gene has CDR1 SGHNT and CDR2 YYREEE (reference sequence). V lost 1 base to trimming and J lost 4 bases; unmatched junction nucleotides: 5. Combining the CDR3 with reference TRBV5-4 and TRBJ2-1 gives the whole variable domain ETGVTQSPTHLIKTRGQQVTLRCSSQSGHNTVSWYQQALGQGPQFIFQYYREEENGRGNFPPRFSGLQFPNYSSELNVNALELDDSALYLCASSLNTAGGYNEQFFGPGTRLTVL.